Listed here is a single TCR beta chain. This entry is derived from a study of blood T cell repertoires in COVID-19. Overall study context: Samples of COVID-19 (acute and convalescent) were obtained from the United States, Italy and Spain. In each case, the material was cDNA or gDNA derived from T cells, B-cell-depleted T cells, or PBMCs.

This CDR3 has 13 amino acids. V was clipped by 3 bases and J by 3 bases, with 8 bases between them. Germline V CDR1 and CDR2: SEHNR, FQNEAQ (reference sequence). Measured with immunoSEQ multiplex PCR; TCRdb has only the in-frame clones, and not every one. The profile covers tens of thousands of clones, with approximately 83% appearing a single time and 3.5% taken by the ten largest. The receptor was derived from a woman over 75 with acute or convalescent COVID-19. The rearrangement links TRBV7-9 to TRBJ1-2; the D is unclear. The sample consisted of peripheral blood. CDR3 residues: CASSFGRDYGYTF. The CDR3 nucleotides read TGTGCCAGCAGCTTCGGGAGAGACTATGGCTACACCTTC. The full variable domain, with the rest looked up from reference TRBV7-9 and TRBJ1-2, is DTGVSQNPRHKITKRGQNVTFRCDPISEHNRLYWYRQTLGQGPEFLTYFQNEAQLEKSRLLSDRFSAERPKGSFSTLEIQRTEQGDSAMYLCASSFGRDYGYTFGSGTRLTVV.